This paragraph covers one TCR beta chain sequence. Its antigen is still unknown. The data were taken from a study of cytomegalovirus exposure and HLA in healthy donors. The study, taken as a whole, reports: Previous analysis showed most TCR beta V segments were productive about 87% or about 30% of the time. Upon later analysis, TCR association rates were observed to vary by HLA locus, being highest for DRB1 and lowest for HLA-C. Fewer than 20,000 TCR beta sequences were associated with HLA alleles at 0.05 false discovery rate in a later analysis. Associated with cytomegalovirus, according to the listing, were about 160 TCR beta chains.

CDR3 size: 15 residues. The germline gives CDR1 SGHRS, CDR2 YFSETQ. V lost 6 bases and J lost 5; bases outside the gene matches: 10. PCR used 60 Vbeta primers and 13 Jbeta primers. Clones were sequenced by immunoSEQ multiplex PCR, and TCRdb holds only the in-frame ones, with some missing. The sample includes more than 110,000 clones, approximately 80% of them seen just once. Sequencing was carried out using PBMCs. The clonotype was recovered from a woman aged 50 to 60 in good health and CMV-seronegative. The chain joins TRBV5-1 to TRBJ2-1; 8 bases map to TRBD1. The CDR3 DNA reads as TGCGCCAGCAACATCGCGCAGGGGGCCAACAATGAGCAGTTCTTC. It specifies CASNIAQGANNEQFF.